A single sample is the source of the 21 T cell receptor beta chains below, sequenced in a study of shared clonotypes between healthy human individuals (dated by TCRdb to the early 2020s). Libraries were made using the immunoSEQ multiplex PCR assay. TCRdb took over this immuneACCESS table, retaining in-frame rearrangements with V and J assigned. Such tables are incomplete; in checked studies, under half of the missing clones stem from an unresolved V gene, and the remainder is unexplained. This sample lists 2 million to 2.5 million clones; 95% were detected once. 0.1% to 0.15% of the sample goes to the ten largest clones. Material: naive CD4+ T cells sorted from blood. The label giving this sample's cell subset or site can be read as: CD45RA+ positively selected. Receptor source: a man in his late teens or twenties in good health.

This sequence joins TRBV9 and TRBJ2-7, with D unclear. The CDR3 is 13 amino acids. CDR1 and CDR2 (germline): SGDLS, YYNGEE. Trimming removed 2 bases from V and 7 bases from J, with 13 bases in between. The chain's CDR3 is CASSVQLDREQYF. For the CDR3, the DNA is TGTGCCAGCAGCGTCCAGCTGGATCGGGAGCAGTACTTC. Full variable domain (rest looked up from reference TRBV9 and TRBJ2-7): DSGVTQTPKHLITATGQRVTLRCSPRSGDLSVYWYQQSLDQGLQFLIQYYNGEERAKGNILERFSAQQFPDLHSELNLSSLELGDSALYFCASSVQLDREQYFGPGTRLTVT.

On this clone: Other DNA sequences in the sample encode the same CDR3. The chain couples TRBV6-1 to TRBJ1-5; D not resolved. Germline values: CDR1 MNHNS, CDR2 SASEGT. The CDR3 extends over 15 amino acids. Trimming took 2 bases from V and 1 from J, leaving 9 bases between them. CDR3: CASSELGYSNQPQHF. DNA for the CDR3: TGTGCCAGCAGTGAACTGGGCTACAGCAATCAGCCCCAGCATTTT.

This chain joins TRBV4-1 and TRBJ2-6, with 7 nucleotides matching TRBD1. V shed 3 bases, J shed 2 bases, and the junction held 1 base outside the gene matches. Germline assignment: CDR1 MGHRA and CDR2 YSYEKL. The CDR3 has 15 amino acids. CDR3 residues: CASSQRGPGANVLTF. The CDR3 nucleotides are TGCGCCAGCAGCCAGAGGGGGCCTGGGGCCAACGTCCTGACTTTC.

The chain couples TRBV7-8 to TRBJ2-7, with 9 bases aligning to TRBD1. The CDR3 spans 16 residues. V dropped 0 bases and J dropped 1; count of bases not matched to a gene: 4. Germline V gene data show CDR1 as SGHVS and CDR2 as FQNEAQ. Here the CDR3 reads CASSLAGQGSSYEQYF. CDR3 in DNA: TGTGCCAGCAGCTTAGCTGGACAGGGGTCGTCCTACGAGCAGTACTTC.

CDR3 sequence: CASSQGLGGTQYF. The CDR3 region has the DNA TGTGCCAGCAGTCAGGGCCTTGGGGGTACGCAGTATTTT. This chain joins TRBV6-5 and TRBJ2-3; D is tentatively TRBD1 or TRBD2 (5 bases each). Between the trimmed V and J ends, which lost 5 bases and 8 bases, there was a span of 14 bases. The CDR3 spans 13 residues. Germline V gene lookup returns CDR1 MNHEY and CDR2 SVGAGI.

CDR3 protein: CAWYTGYSEAFF. The CDR3 nucleotides are TGTGCCTGGTACACAGGGTACTCCGAAGCTTTCTTT. The rearrangement uses TRBV30 and TRBJ1-1, with a tentative D call TRBD1 (6 bases). The V end lost 5 bases, the J end lost 8 bases, and 15 bases lay between the germline ends. Germline-derived CDR1 and CDR2 are GTSNPN and SVGIG (reference sequence). This CDR3 region has 12 residues. The whole variable domain, remainder taken from reference TRBV30 and TRBJ1-1, is SQTIHQWPATLVQPVGSPLSLECTVEGTSNPNLYWYRQAAGRGLQLLFYSVGIGQISSEVPQNLSASRPQDRQFILSSKKLLLSDSGFYLCAWYTGYSEAFFGQGTRLTVV.

This rearrangement joins TRBV21-1 to TRBJ2-7; the table's TRBD1 call for D was not verified on the DNA. TRBV21-1 is listed as a pseudogene. This CDR3 has 16 amino acids. The CDR3 region has the DNA TGTGCCAGCAGCAAAGCGCCGGGACAAGGACCCTACGAGCAGTACTTC. Amino acids: CASSKAPGQGPYEQYF.

This chain uses TRBV11-1 with TRBJ1-1, with D unresolved. This CDR3 contains 13 residues. Germline V gives CDR1 SGHAT, CDR2 FQDESV (reference sequence). Trimming removed 9 bases from V and 4 bases from J, with 15 bases in between. This CDR3 reads CASTSYPVTEAFF. The CDR3 nucleotides read TGTGCCAGTACTAGCTACCCGGTCACTGAAGCTTTCTTT.

The gene calls are TRBV9 and TRBJ2-1; 9 bases are shared with TRBD2. Germline lookup yields CDR1 SGDLS and CDR2 YYNGEE. V was pared by 3 bases and J by 3 bases, with 4 bases of the junction left unmatched. CDR3 length: 15 amino acids. The CDR3 DNA follows: TGTGCCAGCAGCGGCGCGGGAGGGCGCTACAATGAGCAGTTCTTC. Translation: CASSGAGGRYNEQFF.

This clone was seen a single time. Other DNA sequences in this specimen translate into the identical CDR3. The chain combines TRBV6-1 with TRBJ1-5; D gene ambiguous. V lost 1 base and J 0 bases, leaving 7 bases between the germline ends. This CDR3 is 15 amino acids long. Germline V CDR1 and CDR2: MNHNS, SASEGT. This chain's CDR3 is CASSEGVYSNQPQHF. As DNA, the CDR3 is TGTGCCAGCAGTGAAGGGGTTTATAGCAATCAGCCCCAGCATTTT.

The gene calls are TRBV5-1 and TRBJ1-2, with D unclear. Germline V gene data show CDR1 as SGHRS and CDR2 as YFSETQ. The CDR3 is made up of 14 amino acids. Trimming cost V 4 bases and J 3 bases, with 13 bases left between them. Written as DNA, the CDR3 is TGCGCCAGCAGCCCCAGATCGGGGTACTATGGCTACACCTTC. Its translation is CASSPRSGYYGYTF.

The CDR3 nucleotides are TGCGCCAGCAGCCCCCGGGAAAGAGGGGGCTATGGCTACACCTTC. This encodes CASSPRERGGYGYTF. The rearrangement uses TRBV4-1 and TRBJ1-2, with a tentative D call TRBD1 (6 bases). With 4 bases removed from V and 4 bases from J, the gap between germline ends came to 16 bases. The germline CDR1 and CDR2 sequences are MGHRA and YSYEKL. The CDR3 is 15 amino acids.

This clone was observed once. The rearrangement joins TRBV9 to TRBJ2-3; the D gene is possibly TRBD2 (6 bases). This CDR3 region has 17 residues. The germline gives CDR1 SGDLS, CDR2 YYNGEE. Deletions cut 4 bases from V and 4 bases from J, with 22 bases between. The CDR3 loop reads CASSPRGVGLFSDTQYF. The CDR3 region has the DNA TGTGCCAGCAGCCCCCGCGGGGTGGGGTTGTTCTCAGATACGCAGTATTTT.

V gene TRBV25-1 combines with J gene TRBJ2-5; 7 nucleotides match TRBD2. Germline-derived CDR1 and CDR2 are MGHDK and SYGVNS. With 3 bases clipped from V and 2 bases from J, the junction kept 9 bases outside the gene matches. The CDR3 extends over 16 amino acids. CDR3 residues: CASSDAGTITQETQYF. In DNA, the CDR3 is TGTGCCAGCAGTGACGCCGGGACTATAACTCAAGAGACCCAGTACTTC.

V usage is TRBV20-1 and J usage is TRBJ2-4, with TRBD2 as a possible D gene (6 bases). The CDR3 is 11 residues long. Germline V gives CDR1 DFQATT, CDR2 SNEGSKA (reference sequence). Trimming took off 3 bases at V and 8 bases at J, with 8 bases between the two ends. In nucleotides, the CDR3 is TGCAGTGCTAGCTGGAGGGACATTCAGTACTTC. Protein sequence: CSASWRDIQYF.

The chain recombines TRBV6-5 with TRBJ2-7, with D possibly called TRBD1 or TRBD2 (6 bases each). Trimming pared 0 bases from V and 5 bases from J, leaving 14 bases between. The CDR3 length is 15 residues. CDR1 and CDR2 from the germline V gene are MNHEY and SVGAGI. The CDR3, as DNA: TGTGCCAGCAGTTACTCGACGGGGGCCGGCAACGAGCAGTACTTC. Translating it yields CASSYSTGAGNEQYF.

The chain has TRBV6-1 and TRBJ1-1; no firm D call. This CDR3 has 14 amino acids. The V gene's germline CDR1 is MNHNS and CDR2 SASEGT. V dropped 6 bases and J dropped 0 bases, with 11 bases sitting between them. The CDR3 protein is CASSWGAMNTEAFF. In nucleotides, the CDR3 is TGTGCCAGCAGCTGGGGAGCCATGAACACTGAAGCTTTCTTT.

CDR3: CASSPPGRGAYNEQFF. In DNA form, the CDR3 reads TGTGCCAGCTCACCACCGGGGCGGGGGGCCTACAATGAGCAGTTCTTC. The V call is TRBV18, the J call TRBJ2-1; 8 nucleotides agree with TRBD2. The CDR3 runs 16 residues. Trimming at V came to 0 bases and at J to 2 bases, leaving 3 bases not matched to a gene. From germline, CDR1 is KGHSH and CDR2 LQKENI.

V gene TRBV6-5 combines with J gene TRBJ2-7; weak D call: TRBD2 (5 bases). V shed 0 bases and J shed 0 bases, with 12 bases lying between them. CDR1 is MNHEY and CDR2 is SVGAGI in the germline V gene. CDR3 size: 16 residues. CDR3 in amino acids: CASSYSLTGSSYEQYF. The DNA for the CDR3 is TGTGCCAGCAGTTACTCCTTGACGGGGAGCTCCTACGAGCAGTACTTC.

The chain uses TRBV29-1 and TRBJ2-2; no firm D call. Germline V CDR1 and CDR2: SQVTM, ANQGSEA. The CDR3 length is 13 residues. V lost 6 bases and J lost 4, with 12 bases in between. The CDR3 coding sequence is TGCAGCGTAGCCACTTGGGGCACCGGGGAGCTGTTTTTT. Its translation: CSVATWGTGELFF.

There are a few counts of this clone. V usage is TRBV7-2 and J usage is TRBJ2-7; the match to TRBD1 covers 11 bases. Germline V lookup: CDR1 SGHTA, CDR2 FQGNSA. J gave up 3 bases and V 2 bases, and 3 bases lay outside the gene matches. The CDR3 is 15 amino acids. CDR3 nucleotides: TGTGCCAGCAGCTTAACCGGGACAGGGGGCTACGAGCAGTACTTC. Protein product: CASSLTGTGGYEQYF.